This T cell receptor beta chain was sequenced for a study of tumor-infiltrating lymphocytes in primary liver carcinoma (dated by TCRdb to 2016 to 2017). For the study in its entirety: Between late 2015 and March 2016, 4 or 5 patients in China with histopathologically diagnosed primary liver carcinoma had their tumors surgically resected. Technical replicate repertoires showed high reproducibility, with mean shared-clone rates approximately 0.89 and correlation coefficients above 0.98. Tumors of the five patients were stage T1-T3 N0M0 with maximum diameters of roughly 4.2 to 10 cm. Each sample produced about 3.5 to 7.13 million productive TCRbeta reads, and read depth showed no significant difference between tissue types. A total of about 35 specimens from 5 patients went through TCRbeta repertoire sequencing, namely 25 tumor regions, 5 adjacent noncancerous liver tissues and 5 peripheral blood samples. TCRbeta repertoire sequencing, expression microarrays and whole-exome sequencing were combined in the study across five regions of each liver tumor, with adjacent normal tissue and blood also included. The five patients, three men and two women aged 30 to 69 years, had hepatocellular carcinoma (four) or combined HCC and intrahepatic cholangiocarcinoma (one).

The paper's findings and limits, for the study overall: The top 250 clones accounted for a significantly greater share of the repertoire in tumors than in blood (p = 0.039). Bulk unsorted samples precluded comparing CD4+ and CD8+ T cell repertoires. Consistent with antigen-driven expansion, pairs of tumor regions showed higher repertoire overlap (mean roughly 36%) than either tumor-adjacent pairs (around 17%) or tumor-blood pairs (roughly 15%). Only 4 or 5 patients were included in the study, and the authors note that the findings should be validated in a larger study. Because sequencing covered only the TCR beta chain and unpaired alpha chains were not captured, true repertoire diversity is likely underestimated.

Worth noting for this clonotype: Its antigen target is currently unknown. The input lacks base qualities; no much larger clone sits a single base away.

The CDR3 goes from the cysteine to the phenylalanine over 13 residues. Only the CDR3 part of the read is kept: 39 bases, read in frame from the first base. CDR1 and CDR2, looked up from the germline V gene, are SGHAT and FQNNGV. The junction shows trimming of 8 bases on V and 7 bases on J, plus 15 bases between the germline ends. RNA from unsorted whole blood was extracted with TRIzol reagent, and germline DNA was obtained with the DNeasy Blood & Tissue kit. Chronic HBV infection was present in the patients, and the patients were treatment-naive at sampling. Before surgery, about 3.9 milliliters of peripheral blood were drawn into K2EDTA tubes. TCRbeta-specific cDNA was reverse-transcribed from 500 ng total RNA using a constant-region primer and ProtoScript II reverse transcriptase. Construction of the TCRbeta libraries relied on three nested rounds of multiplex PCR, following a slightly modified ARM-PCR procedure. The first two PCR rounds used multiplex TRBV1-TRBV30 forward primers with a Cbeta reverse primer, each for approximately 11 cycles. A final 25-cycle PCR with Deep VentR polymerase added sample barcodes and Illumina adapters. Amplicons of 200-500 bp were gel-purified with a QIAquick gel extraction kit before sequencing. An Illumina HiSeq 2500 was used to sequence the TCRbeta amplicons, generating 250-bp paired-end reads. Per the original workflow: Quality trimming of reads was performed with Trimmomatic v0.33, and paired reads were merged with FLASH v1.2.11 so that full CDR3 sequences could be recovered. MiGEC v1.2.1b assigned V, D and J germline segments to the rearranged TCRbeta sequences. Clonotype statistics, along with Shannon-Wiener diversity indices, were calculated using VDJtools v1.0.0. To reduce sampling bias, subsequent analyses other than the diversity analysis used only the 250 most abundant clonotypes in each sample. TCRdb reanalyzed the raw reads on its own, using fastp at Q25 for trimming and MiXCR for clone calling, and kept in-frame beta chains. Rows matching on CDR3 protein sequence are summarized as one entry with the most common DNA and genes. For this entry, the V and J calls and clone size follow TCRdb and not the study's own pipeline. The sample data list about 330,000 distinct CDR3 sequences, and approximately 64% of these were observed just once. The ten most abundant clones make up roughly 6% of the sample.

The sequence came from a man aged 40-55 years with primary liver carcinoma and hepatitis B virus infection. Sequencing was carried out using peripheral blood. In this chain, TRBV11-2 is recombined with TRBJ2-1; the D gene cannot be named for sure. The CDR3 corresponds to CASGRELGNEQFF. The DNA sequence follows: TGTGCCAGCGGGCGTGAGCTAGGGAATGAGCAGTTCTTC.